Below are 30 T cell receptor beta chains sequenced from a single sample in a study of T cell responses to AZD1222 COVID-19 vaccine. Clones were read by immunoSEQ multiplex PCR, and TCRdb kept only the in-frame ones, dropping some. The sample has 78,000 or so clones, around 81% seen once. This sample comprised peripheral blood, obtained 28 days after the second AZD1222 dose. These receptors were collected from an adult who received the AZD1222 COVID-19 vaccine.

The chain employs TRBV28 and TRBJ1-6; 7 bases match TRBD1. The CDR3 is 13 residues long. Germline loops: CDR1 MDHEN, CDR2 SYDVKM. V lost 5 bases to trimming and J lost 10 bases; unmatched junction nucleotides: 5. The CDR3 sequence: CASSRQGGSPLHF. CDR3 DNA sequence: TGTGCCAGCAGTAGACAGGGAGGGTCACCCCTCCACTTT.

The rearrangement joins TRBV7-9 to TRBJ2-4; possibly TRBD1 or TRBD2 for D (5 bases each). The V gene's germline CDR1 is SEHNR and CDR2 FQNEAQ (reference sequence). The length of the CDR3 is 15 residues. Trimming cost V 6 bases and J 6 bases, with 18 bases left between them. CDR3 residues: CASRSNRGPGNIQYF. In DNA, the CDR3 is TGTGCCAGCAGATCTAATCGGGGACCGGGAAACATTCAGTACTTC.

V usage is TRBV19 and J usage is TRBJ1-1; weak D call: TRBD1 (6 bases). The V and J ends lost 3 bases and 0 bases respectively, with 14 bases between them. This CDR3 contains 16 residues. Germline-derived CDR1 and CDR2 are LNHDA and SQIVND (reference sequence). In DNA form, the CDR3 reads TGTGCCAGTAGTATGCTGGGTTGGGACATGAACACTGAAGCTTTCTTT. Amino acid sequence: CASSMLGWDMNTEAFF.

The chain links TRBV7-7 to TRBJ2-7, with D possibly TRBD1 on 6 matching bases. CDR3 size: 16 residues. Germline V CDR1 and CDR2: SSHAT, FNYEAQ (reference sequence). The V gene lost 1 base and the J gene lost 3 bases, with 16 bases spanning the gap. Here the CDR3 reads CASSLGSGDRGYEQYF. CDR3 coding DNA: TGTGCCAGCAGCTTAGGGTCAGGGGATCGGGGCTACGAGCAGTACTTC. Combining the CDR3 with reference TRBV7-7 and TRBJ2-7 gives the whole variable domain GAGVSQSPRYKVTKRGQDVTLRCDPISSHATLYWYQQALGQGPEFLTYFNYEAQPDKSGLPSDRFSAERPEGSISTLTIQRTEQRDSAMYRCASSLGSGDRGYEQYFGPGTRLTVT.

A single count supports this clone. This sequence joins TRBV14 and TRBJ2-3; 8 bases align to TRBD2. V lost 4 bases, J lost 0 bases, and 3 bases stayed unmatched. Germline values: CDR1 SGHDN, CDR2 FVKESK. The CDR3 spans 15 residues. The CDR3 here is CASSPSGFSTDTQYF. The CDR3 DNA sequence: TGTGCCAGCAGCCCTAGCGGGTTTAGCACAGATACGCAGTATTTT.

The chain links TRBV18 to TRBJ1-5; 9 bases are shared with TRBD1. Germline lookup yields CDR1 KGHSH and CDR2 LQKENI. The V and J ends lost 5 bases and 0 bases, in that order; junction bases with no gene match: 8. The length of the CDR3 is 17 residues. This CDR3 is CASSSGQGSYSNQPQHF. The CDR3 DNA reads as TGTGCCAGCTCATCGGGACAGGGCAGCTATAGCAATCAGCCCCAGCATTTT. Full variable domain (remainder filled in from reference TRBV18 and TRBJ1-5): NAGVMQNPRHLVRRRGQEARLRCSPMKGHSHVYWYRQLPEEGLKFMVYLQKENIIDESGMPKERFSAEFPKEGPSILRIQQVVRGDSAAYFCASSSGQGSYSNQPQHFGDGTRLSIL.

The chain is built from TRBV12-3 or TRBV12-4 and TRBJ1-5; no clear D. This CDR3 region has 13 residues. The germline V and J ends were trimmed by 0 bases and 6 bases, with 6 bases remaining between them. The CDR3 region has the DNA TGTGCCAGCAGTTTAGCGGGTCCTCAGCCCCAGCATTTT. It yields the protein CASSLAGPQPQHF.

This rearrangement joins TRBV30 to TRBJ1-2; unclear D gene. This CDR3 has 13 amino acids. Germline values: CDR1 GTSNPN, CDR2 SVGIG (reference sequence). The V end was cut by 2 bases, the J end by 4 bases, with 11 bases between. The CDR3 loop reads CAWSKGRSYGYTF. The CDR3 coding sequence is TGTGCCTGGAGTAAAGGCCGGAGCTATGGCTACACCTTC.

This chain joins TRBV4-1 and TRBJ1-2; tentatively, D is TRBD1 (5 bases). V was cut by 0 bases and J by 7 bases, with 6 bases left in between. Germline lookup yields CDR1 MGHRA and CDR2 YSYEKL. CDR3 length: 12 residues. CDR3 nucleotides: TGCGCCAGCAGCCAAGACAGGGTTGGCTACACCTTC. Its translation is CASSQDRVGYTF.

This clone was detected only once. The chain employs TRBV25-1 and TRBJ1-1; D may be TRBD1 (5 bases). V lost 4 bases and J 2 bases, leaving 14 bases between the germline ends. The CDR3 is 15 amino acids. Germline values: CDR1 MGHDK, CDR2 SYGVNS. In DNA, the CDR3 is TGTGCCAGCAGTGGCCAAGGACACCGAAACACTGAAGCTTTCTTT. It translates to CASSGQGHRNTEAFF.

This chain uses TRBV4-3 with TRBJ2-3; no firm D call. V was clipped by 2 bases and J by 6 bases, with 9 bases between them. The CDR3 contains 13 residues. The germline V gene has CDR1 LGHNA and CDR2 YSLEER. The CDR3 loop is CASSQQKGDTQYF. The CDR3 region has the DNA TGCGCCAGCAGCCAACAAAAAGGGGATACGCAGTATTTT.

The chain employs TRBV4-2 and TRBJ1-6; unclear D gene. Trimming cost V 1 base and J 10 bases, with 8 bases left between them. Germline V CDR1 and CDR2: LGHNA, YNFKEQ. This CDR3 has 13 residues. CDR3 region: CASSQVRESPLHF. The CDR3 nucleotides read TGTGCCAGCAGCCAAGTCCGGGAATCACCCCTCCACTTT.

By proportion, this clone is medium-sized (0.01 to 0.1%). The chain couples TRBV7-9 to TRBJ1-1; D ambiguous. Germline V gene sequence: CDR1 SEHNR, CDR2 FQNEAQ (reference sequence). The CDR3 sequence is 16 residues long. Trimming stripped 1 base from V and 5 bases from J, with 17 bases between. As DNA, the CDR3 is TGTGCCAGCAGCTTAGGCCTGGCGGGGAGGAGAACTGAAGCTTTCTTT. Protein product: CASSLGLAGRRTEAFF.

With regard to this clone: Additional DNA sequences in this sample encode the identical CDR3. The V and J genes are TRBV20-1 and TRBJ1-5; D gene ambiguous. Germline lookup yields CDR1 DFQATT and CDR2 SNEGSKA (reference sequence). The V gene lost 3 bases and the J gene lost 7 bases, with 7 bases spanning the gap. This CDR3 comprises 11 residues. CDR3 amino acids: CSASLGQPQHF. CDR3 sequence (DNA): TGCAGTGCTAGTCTCGGGCAGCCCCAGCATTTT.

This clone has just one count. The chain is built from TRBV19 and TRBJ2-1, with TRBD2 identical over 14 bases. The V segment lost 7 bases and the J segment 9 bases; nucleotides outside the gene matches: 5. From germline, CDR1 is LNHDA and CDR2 SQIVND (reference sequence). The CDR3 is 14 amino acids. Written as DNA, the CDR3 is TGTGCCAGTATTGGACTAGCGGGAGGAGGTGAGCAGTTCTTC. It translates to CASIGLAGGGEQFF.

The rearrangement joins TRBV2 to TRBJ1-5; D gene unclear. The V and J ends lost 8 bases and 7 bases respectively, with 15 bases between them. Per the germline V gene, CDR1 is SNHLY and CDR2 is FYNNEI. The CDR3 spans 13 residues. CDR3 in amino acids: CASGPERVQPQHF. The DNA for the CDR3 is TGTGCCAGCGGTCCGGAGAGGGTGCAGCCCCAGCATTTT.

The V call is TRBV7-6, the J call TRBJ2-7; 8 bases align to TRBD1. The CDR3 length is 13 residues. The germline V gene encodes CDR1 SGHVS and CDR2 FNYEAQ. V trimming: 3 bases; J trimming: 3 bases; junction bases outside the gene matches: 1. CDR3 in amino acids: CASSLGQDYEQYF. The CDR3 DNA sequence: TGTGCCAGCAGCTTGGGACAGGACTACGAGCAGTACTTC.

The chain links TRBV9 to TRBJ1-1; tentatively, D is TRBD1 (6 bases). Germline CDR1 SGDLS, CDR2 YYNGEE. Trimming pared 0 bases from V and 4 bases from J, leaving 16 bases between. The CDR3 is made up of 16 amino acids. The CDR3 DNA reads TGTGCCAGCAGCGTAGTAGGGGCAGGGGCCGGCACTGAAGCTTTCTTT. Residues: CASSVVGAGAGTEAFF.

This chain uses TRBV28 with TRBJ2-7, with 9 bases fitting TRBD1. V lost 5 bases and J lost 7; bases outside the gene matches: 9. The CDR3 runs 14 residues. CDR1 is MDHEN, CDR2 SYDVKM, per germline. The CDR3 nucleotides are TGTGCCAGCAGTCCCGGGGACAGGGTGCAAGAGCAGTACTTC. Protein sequence: CASSPGDRVQEQYF.

This clone has a single count. This sequence joins TRBV2 and TRBJ1-2, with D possibly matching TRBD1 (5 bases). V was cut by 8 bases and J by 4 bases, with 11 bases left in between. Germline V lookup: CDR1 SNHLY, CDR2 FYNNEI. The CDR3 length is 12 residues. In DNA, the CDR3 is TGTGCCAGCGGAGGTGACAGCTATGGCTACACCTTC. Translation: CASGGDSYGYTF.

This clone was counted a few times. V gene TRBV30 combines with J gene TRBJ1-1, with D perhaps TRBD1 (5 bases). Germline CDR1 reads GTSNPN; CDR2 reads SVGIG (reference sequence). The CDR3 sequence is 14 residues long. V lost 0 bases to trimming and J lost 0 bases, with 8 bases between them. CDR3 nucleotides: TGTGCCTGGAGTGTCAAGGGGATGAACACTGAAGCTTTCTTT. Amino acids: CAWSVKGMNTEAFF.

V and J are TRBV2 and TRBJ1-2; D unclear. The CDR3 is 15 amino acids. V lost 4 bases to trimming and J lost 0 bases, with 12 bases between them. Germline-derived CDR1 and CDR2 are SNHLY and FYNNEI. CDR3 amino acids: CASSVTEHPNYGYTF. The CDR3 region has the DNA TGTGCCAGCAGTGTGACCGAGCATCCTAACTATGGCTACACCTTC. The full variable domain, completed using reference TRBV2 and TRBJ1-2, is EPEVTQTPSHQVTQMGQEVILRCVPISNHLYFYWYRQILGQKVEFLVSFYNNEISEKSEIFDDQFSVERPDGSNFTLKIRSTKLEDSAMYFCASSVTEHPNYGYTFGSGTRLTVV.

The rearrangement joins TRBV7-9 to TRBJ2-1; no clear D gene. Germline V gene sequence: CDR1 SEHNR, CDR2 FQNEAQ (reference sequence). The CDR3 length is 12 residues. Trimming removed 5 bases from V and 9 bases from J, with 11 bases in between. The CDR3 DNA follows: TGTGCCAGCAGCCATCGGGTCACTGAGCAGTTCTTC. This encodes CASSHRVTEQFF.

There are a few counts of this clone. The chain has TRBV29-1 and TRBJ1-2; 10 bases are a match to TRBD1. V was pared by 4 bases and J by 5 bases, with 16 bases of the junction left unmatched. The germline gives CDR1 SQVTM, CDR2 ANQGSEA. CDR3 length: 17 residues. CDR3 loop: CSVGPPQKWTGGYGYTF. The CDR3 nucleotides are TGCAGCGTTGGGCCCCCTCAAAAGTGGACAGGGGGTTATGGCTACACCTTC.

V gene TRBV10-3 combines with J gene TRBJ1-2, with D hard to call. The germline gives CDR1 ENHRY, CDR2 SYGVKD. The CDR3 covers 13 residues. Trimming removed 5 bases from V and 5 bases from J, with 12 bases in between. CDR3 loop: CAISSEGWYGYTF. The CDR3 DNA is TGTGCCATCAGTTCCGAAGGATGGTATGGCTACACCTTC.

The gene calls are TRBV2 and TRBJ2-7; possibly TRBD2 for D (6 bases). Germline V CDR1 and CDR2: SNHLY, FYNNEI. V was cut by 6 bases and J by 2 bases, with 14 bases left in between. This CDR3 has 14 amino acids. Written as DNA, the CDR3 is TGTGCCAGCAGGGTGGGGACTGGGGCCTACGAGCAGTACTTC. It yields the protein CASRVGTGAYEQYF.

The genes are TRBV7-9 and TRBJ2-1; 11 nucleotides match TRBD2. Germline values: CDR1 SEHNR, CDR2 FQNEAQ (reference sequence). V lost 4 bases, J lost 0 bases, and 5 bases stayed unmatched. The CDR3 covers 17 residues. The CDR3 sequence is CASSSGTSGSSYNEQFF. As DNA, the CDR3 is TGTGCCAGCAGCTCCGGGACTAGCGGAAGCTCCTACAATGAGCAGTTCTTC.

The V call is TRBV7-2, the J call TRBJ2-2, with D possibly TRBD1 on 5 matching bases. This CDR3 is 14 amino acids long. V was clipped by 6 bases and J by 1 base, with 9 bases between them. Germline V gene sequence: CDR1 SGHTA, CDR2 FQGNSA. The CDR3 sequence is CASSFDRNTGELFF. The CDR3 DNA reads TGTGCCAGCAGTTTCGACAGGAACACCGGGGAGCTGTTTTTT. Looking up the rest from reference TRBV7-2 and TRBJ2-2 gives the full variable domain: GAGVSQSPSNKVTEKGKDVELRCDPISGHTALYWYRQSLGQGLEFLIYFQGNSAPDKSGLPSDRFSAERTGGSVSTLTIQRTQQEDSAVYLCASSFDRNTGELFFGEGSRLTVL.

V is TRBV2 and J is TRBJ1-6; TRBD1 is a possible D gene (6 bases). This CDR3 is 15 amino acids long. The V gene lost 6 bases and the J gene lost 6 bases, with 15 bases spanning the gap. CDR1 SNHLY and CDR2 FYNNEI come from the germline V gene. In DNA form, the CDR3 reads TGTGCCAGCAGGGGGGGCCAGACAGTTAATTCACCCCTCCACTTT. Its translation: CASRGGQTVNSPLHF.

V is TRBV6-5 and J is TRBJ2-7, with D possibly TRBD1 on 5 matching bases. Germline CDR1 MNHEY, CDR2 SVGAGI. V was clipped by 6 bases and J by 2 bases, with 14 bases between them. The CDR3 covers 14 residues. CDR3 sequence: CASRTVALAYEQYF. The CDR3 nucleotides read TGTGCCAGCAGGACAGTGGCATTAGCCTACGAGCAGTACTTC.